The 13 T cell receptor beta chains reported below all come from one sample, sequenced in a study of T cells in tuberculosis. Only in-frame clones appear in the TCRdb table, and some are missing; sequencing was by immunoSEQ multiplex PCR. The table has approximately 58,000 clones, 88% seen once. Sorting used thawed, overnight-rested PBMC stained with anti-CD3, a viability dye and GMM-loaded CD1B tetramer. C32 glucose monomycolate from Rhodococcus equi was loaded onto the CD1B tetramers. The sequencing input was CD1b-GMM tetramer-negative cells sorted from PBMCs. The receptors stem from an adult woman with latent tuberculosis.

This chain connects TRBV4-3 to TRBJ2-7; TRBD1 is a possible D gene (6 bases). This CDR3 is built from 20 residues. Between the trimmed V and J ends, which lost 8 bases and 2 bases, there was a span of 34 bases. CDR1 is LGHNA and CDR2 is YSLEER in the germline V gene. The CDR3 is CASGGGSLLQGGIRPYEQYF. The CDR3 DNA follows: TGCGCCAGCGGGGGCGGGTCGTTGTTACAGGGTGGTATACGACCCTACGAGCAGTACTTC.

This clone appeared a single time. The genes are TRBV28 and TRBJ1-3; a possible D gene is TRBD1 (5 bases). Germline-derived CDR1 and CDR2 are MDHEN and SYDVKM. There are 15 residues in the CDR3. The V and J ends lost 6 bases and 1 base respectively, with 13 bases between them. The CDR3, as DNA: TGTGCCAGCAGGCGGTGGGCAGGGTCTGGAAACACCATATATTTT. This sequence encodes CASRRWAGSGNTIYF.

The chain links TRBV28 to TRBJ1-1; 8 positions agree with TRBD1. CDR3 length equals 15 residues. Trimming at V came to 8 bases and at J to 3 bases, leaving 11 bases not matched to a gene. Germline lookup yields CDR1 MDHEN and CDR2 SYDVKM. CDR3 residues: CASPGPDREDTEAFF. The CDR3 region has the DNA TGTGCCAGCCCAGGCCCGGACAGGGAGGACACTGAAGCTTTCTTT.

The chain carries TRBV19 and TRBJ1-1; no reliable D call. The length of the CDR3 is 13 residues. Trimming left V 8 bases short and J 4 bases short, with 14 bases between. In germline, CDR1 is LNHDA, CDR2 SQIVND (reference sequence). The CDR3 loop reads CASGASGSTEAFF. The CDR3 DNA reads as TGTGCCAGTGGAGCGTCGGGGTCCACTGAAGCTTTCTTT.

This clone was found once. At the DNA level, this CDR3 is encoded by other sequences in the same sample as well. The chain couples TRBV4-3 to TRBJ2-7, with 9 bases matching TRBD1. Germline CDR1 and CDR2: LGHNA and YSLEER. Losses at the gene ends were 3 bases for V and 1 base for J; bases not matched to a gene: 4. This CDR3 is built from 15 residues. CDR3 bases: TGCGCCAGCAGCCACTCCGGGACAGGGTCCTACGAGCAGTACTTC. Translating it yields CASSHSGTGSYEQYF.

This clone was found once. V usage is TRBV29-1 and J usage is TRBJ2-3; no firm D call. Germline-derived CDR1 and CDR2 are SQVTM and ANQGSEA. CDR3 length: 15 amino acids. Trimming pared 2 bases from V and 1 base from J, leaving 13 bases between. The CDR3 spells CSVEPPGERTDTQYF. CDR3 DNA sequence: TGCAGCGTTGAACCCCCAGGTGAACGCACAGATACGCAGTATTTT.

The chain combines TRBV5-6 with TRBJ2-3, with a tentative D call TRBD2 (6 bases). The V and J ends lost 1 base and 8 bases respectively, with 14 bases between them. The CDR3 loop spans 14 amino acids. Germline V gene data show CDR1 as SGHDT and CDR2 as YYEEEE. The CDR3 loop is CASSLRAGRPTQYF. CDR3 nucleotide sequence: TGTGCCAGCAGCTTGAGAGCAGGGAGGCCTACGCAGTATTTT.

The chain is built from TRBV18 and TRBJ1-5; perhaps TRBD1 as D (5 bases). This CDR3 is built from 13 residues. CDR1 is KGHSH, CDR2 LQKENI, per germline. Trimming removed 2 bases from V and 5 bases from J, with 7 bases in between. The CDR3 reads CASSPGADQPQHF. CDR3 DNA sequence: TGTGCCAGCTCACCAGGGGCGGATCAGCCCCAGCATTTT.

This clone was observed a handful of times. CDR3 bases: TGTGCCAGCAGTTTACGACAGATAGGCAACACCGGGGAGCTGTTTTTT. Its translation: CASSLRQIGNTGELFF. This rearrangement joins TRBV27 to TRBJ2-2, with D tentatively TRBD1 (5 bases). With 2 bases removed from V and 2 bases from J, the gap between germline ends came to 12 bases. The CDR3 contains 16 residues. The germline CDR1 and CDR2 sequences are MNHEY and SMNVEV (reference sequence).

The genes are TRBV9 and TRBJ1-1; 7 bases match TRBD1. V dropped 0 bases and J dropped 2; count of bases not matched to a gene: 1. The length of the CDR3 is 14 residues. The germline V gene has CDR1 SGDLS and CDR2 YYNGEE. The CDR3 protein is CASSVDRGNTEAFF. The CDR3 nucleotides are TGTGCCAGCAGCGTAGACAGGGGAAACACTGAAGCTTTCTTT. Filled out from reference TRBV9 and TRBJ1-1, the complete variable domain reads DSGVTQTPKHLITATGQRVTLRCSPRSGDLSVYWYQQSLDQGLQFLIQYYNGEERAKGNILERFSAQQFPDLHSELNLSSLELGDSALYFCASSVDRGNTEAFFGQGTRLTVV.

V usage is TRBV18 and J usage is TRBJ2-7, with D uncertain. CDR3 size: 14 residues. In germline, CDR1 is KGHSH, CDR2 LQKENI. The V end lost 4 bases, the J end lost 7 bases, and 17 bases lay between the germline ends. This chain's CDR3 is CASSRSSLGYEQYF. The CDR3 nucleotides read TGTGCCAGCTCACGGTCCTCCCTAGGTTATGAGCAGTACTTC.

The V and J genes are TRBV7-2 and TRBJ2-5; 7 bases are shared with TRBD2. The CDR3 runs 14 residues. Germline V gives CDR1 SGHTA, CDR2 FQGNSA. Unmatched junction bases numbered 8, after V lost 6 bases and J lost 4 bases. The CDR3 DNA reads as TGTGCCAGCAGTGCGGCGGGGGTAGGAGAGACCCAGTACTTC. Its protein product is CASSAAGVGETQYF.

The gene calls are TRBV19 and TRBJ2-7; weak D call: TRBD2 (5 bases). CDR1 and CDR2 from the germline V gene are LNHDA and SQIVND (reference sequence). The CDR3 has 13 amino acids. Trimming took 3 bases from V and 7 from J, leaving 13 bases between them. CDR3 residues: CASSIDPTGEQYF. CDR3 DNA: TGTGCCAGTAGTATCGATCCGACGGGGGAGCAGTACTTC.